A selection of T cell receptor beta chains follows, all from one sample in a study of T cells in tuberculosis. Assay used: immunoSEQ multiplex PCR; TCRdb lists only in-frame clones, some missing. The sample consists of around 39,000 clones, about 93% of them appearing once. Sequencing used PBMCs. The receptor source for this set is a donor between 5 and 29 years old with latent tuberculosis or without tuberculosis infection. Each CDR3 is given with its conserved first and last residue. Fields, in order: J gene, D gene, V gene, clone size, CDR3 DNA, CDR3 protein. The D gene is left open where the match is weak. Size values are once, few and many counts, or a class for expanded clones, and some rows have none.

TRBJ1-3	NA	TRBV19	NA	TGTGCCAGTAGTATCTCAGTCCTCTCTGGAAACACCATATATTTT	CASSISVLSGNTIYF
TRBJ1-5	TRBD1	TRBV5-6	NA	TGTGCCAGCAGCCTCTCTGGACAGGTTTATCAGCCCCAGCATTTT	CASSLSGQVYQPQHF
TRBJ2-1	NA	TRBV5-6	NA	TGTGCCAGCAGCTTGGGTGGCGGGGAAGGGGAGCAGTTCTTC	CASSLGGGEGEQFF
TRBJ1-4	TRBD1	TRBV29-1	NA	TGCAGCGTTTTTTTCCCGGGACAGGGAGGGGAAAAACTGTTTTTT	CSVFFPGQGGEKLFF
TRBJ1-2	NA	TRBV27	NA	TGTGCCAGCAGTTTTGACAGGAACTATGGCTACACCTTC	CASSFDRNYGYTF
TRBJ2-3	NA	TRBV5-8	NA	TGTGCCAGCCCGCCAGGCAGAGGCACAGATACGCAGTATTTT	CASPPGRGTDTQYF
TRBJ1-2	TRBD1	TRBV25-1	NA	TGTGCCAGCAGTCCGATTGGGACAGCCTATGGCTACACCTTC	CASSPIGTAYGYTF
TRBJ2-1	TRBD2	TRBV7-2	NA	TGTGCCAGCAGCTTACGCGGGGGGGCGGAGCAGTTCTTC	CASSLRGGAEQFF
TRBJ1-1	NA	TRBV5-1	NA	TGCGCCAGCAGCTTGGCCCCCCAGGGCTTGAACACTGAAGCTTTCTTT	CASSLAPQGLNTEAFF
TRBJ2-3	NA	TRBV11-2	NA	TGTGCCAGCAGCTGGGCGGGGACTGCCTACACAGATACGCAGTATTTT	CASSWAGTAYTDTQYF
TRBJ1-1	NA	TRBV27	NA	TGTGCCAGCAGTTTATCGGGCACCTGGAACACTGAAGCTTTCTTT	CASSLSGTWNTEAFF
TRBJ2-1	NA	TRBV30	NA	TGTGCCTGGAGTGTACAGGGAGGGGTCGAGCAGTTCTTC	CAWSVQGGVEQFF
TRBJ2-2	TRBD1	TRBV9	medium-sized	TGTGCCAGCAGCGAGCGAGAGGGACAGCCTACGAACACCGGGGAGCTGTTTTTT	CASSEREGQPTNTGELFF
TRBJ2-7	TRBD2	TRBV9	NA	TGTGCCAGCAGCGTAGCCGGGACTAGCGGGGTTTACGAGCAGTACTTC	CASSVAGTSGVYEQYF
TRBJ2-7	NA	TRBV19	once	TGTGCCAGTAGTATTCAGGGATACTCCTACGAGCAGTACTTC	CASSIQGYSYEQYF
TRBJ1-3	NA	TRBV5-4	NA	TGTGCCAGCAGCCCCTCGAGCTCTGGAAACACCATATATTTT	CASSPSSSGNTIYF
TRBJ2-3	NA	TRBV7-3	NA	TGTGCCAGCAGCCCCTCGCGTCCGACAGATACGCAGTATTTT	CASSPSRPTDTQYF
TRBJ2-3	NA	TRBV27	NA	TGTGCCAGCAGTGACTACATCACAGATACGCAGTATTTT	CASSDYITDTQYF
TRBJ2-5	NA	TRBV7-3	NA	TGTGCCAGCAGCCCCCTAGGGGGTAAAGAGACCCAGTACTTC	CASSPLGGKETQYF
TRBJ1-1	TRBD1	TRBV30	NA	TGTGCCTGGGGACCTTCCGACAGGGGGGACACTGAAGCTTTCTTT	CAWGPSDRGDTEAFF
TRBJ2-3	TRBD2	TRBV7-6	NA	TGTGCCAGCAGCGAAATAGCGGGGGCGAGCACAGATACGCAGTATTTT	CASSEIAGASTDTQYF
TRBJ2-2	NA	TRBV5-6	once	TGTGCCAGCAGCCGGGGGAACACCGGGGAGCTGTTTTTT	CASSRGNTGELFF
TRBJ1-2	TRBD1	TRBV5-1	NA	TGCGCCAGCAGCCCGGCCGTCTCCGGACAGGGGGCTAACTATGGCTACACCTTC	CASSPAVSGQGANYGYTF
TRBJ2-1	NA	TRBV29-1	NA	TGCAGCGTTGAACCGGGTTACTCCTACAATGAGCAGTTCTTC	CSVEPGYSYNEQFF
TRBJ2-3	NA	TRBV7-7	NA	TGTGCCAGCAGCTCGGGACTTGCGGCAGATACGCAGTATTTT	CASSSGLAADTQYF
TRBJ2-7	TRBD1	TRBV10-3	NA	TGTGCCTCTCGTCGACGGGACAGCTACGAGCAGTACTTC	CASRRRDSYEQYF
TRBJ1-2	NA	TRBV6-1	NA	TGTGCCAGCAGGGTGACGAACAGTGGTAGCTACACCTTC	CASRVTNSGSYTF